These 4 T cell receptor beta chains were all obtained from the same sample, sequenced in a study of blood T cell repertoires in COVID-19 (dated by TCRdb to about 2020). Preparation of the library involved the immunoSEQ multiplex PCR assay. TCRdb limited this immuneACCESS table to in-frame rearrangements with V and J called. A share of clones is missing; checked studies link under half to unresolved V genes, and the rest is unexplained. For this sample the table gives some 170,000 clones, of which 82% were detected only once. The ten largest clonotypes hold 8% to 9.5% of the sample. Sequencing input: peripheral blood. These receptors were taken from a woman aged 70-85 years with acute or convalescent COVID-19.

The chain joins TRBV27 to TRBJ2-7, with D hard to call. The CDR3 contains 16 residues. V was cut by 5 bases and J by 3 bases, with 20 bases left in between. Germline CDR1 reads MNHEY; CDR2 reads SMNVEV (reference sequence). DNA for the CDR3: TGTGCCAGCAGTCCCGCCTCCCGAGGATGGTACTACGAGCAGTACTTC. This encodes CASSPASRGWYYEQYF.

V is TRBV5-1 and J is TRBJ1-1; TRBD1 aligns across 8 bases. The CDR3 spans 16 residues. The ends lost 3 bases at V and 5 bases at J; junction bases unmatched: 12. Per germline, CDR1 SGHRS and CDR2 YFSETQ. DNA for the CDR3: TGCGCCAGCAGCTCCCACCTTGGACAGGGCGGGACTGAAGCTTTCTTT. It yields the protein CASSSHLGQGGTEAFF.

This chain links TRBV4-1 with TRBJ1-1; possible D gene TRBD1, 5 bases. The CDR3 contains 15 residues. The V gene lost 0 bases and the J gene lost 5 bases, with 13 bases spanning the gap. Germline V gene sequence: CDR1 MGHRA, CDR2 YSYEKL. The CDR3 bases are TGCGCCAGCAGCCAAGATCACGGGGCGGGGACTGAAGCTTTCTTT. Amino acids: CASSQDHGAGTEAFF.

V is TRBV7-9 and J is TRBJ2-5, with 8 positions matching TRBD2. The CDR3 covers 16 residues. Germline-derived CDR1 and CDR2 are SEHNR and FQNEAQ (reference sequence). V lost 1 base, J lost 1 base, and 5 bases stayed unmatched. CDR3 amino acids: CASSLGPGLGQETQYF. CDR3 DNA sequence: TGTGCCAGCAGCTTAGGGCCGGGACTAGGCCAAGAGACCCAGTACTTC.